The following is a T cell receptor beta chain sequence with its context. Other DNA sequences in this sample translate to the same CDR3. V was pared by 0 bases and J by 4 bases, with 5 bases between. Germline-derived CDR1 and CDR2 are ENHRY and SYGVKD. CDR3 size: 13 residues. This sample stems from a study of shared clonotypes between healthy human individuals. Produced via immunoSEQ multiplex PCR; TCRdb's table is partial and in-frame only. This table holds 2,500,000 or so clones, approximately 92% found once. All donors qualified as healthy HIV-negative adults and had experienced no recent acute infections or vaccinations.

The receptor was derived from a man younger than 30 in good health. The chain has TRBV10-3 and TRBJ2-3; weak D call: TRBD1 (5 bases). The sample taken for sequencing was naive CD4+ T cells sorted from blood. The subset denotes: CD45RA+ positively selected. The DNA of the CDR3 is TGTGCCATCAGTGAGTCGGGGCCAGATACGCAGTATTTT. This codes for CAISESGPDTQYF.